A selection of T cell receptor beta chains follows, all from one sample in a study of T cells in Graves' hyperthyroidism and ophthalmopathy. TCRdb redid the calling of the multiplex PCR reads with MiXCR, one entry per CDR3 protein. The sample includes hundreds of thousands of distinct CDR3 sequences, about 20% of them seen just once. What was sequenced was blood. These receptor sequences come from a man aged 35-49 years with Graves' ophthalmopathy. Each CDR3 is given with its conserved first and last residue. The D gene is left open where the match is weak. The size of a clone is reported for some rows only, either as once, few or many, or as a class for expanded clones.

V,size,J,length,D,CDR3,DNA
TRBV27,.,TRBJ2-5,16,TRBD2,CASSFRLAGGQETQYF,TGTGCCAGCAGTTTCCGACTAGCGGGGGGACAAGAGACCCAGTACTTC
TRBV5-8,few,TRBJ1-2,15,TRBD1,CASSFDLTGGYGYTF,TGTGCCAGCAGCTTTGACCTAACAGGGGGCTATGGCTACACCTTC
TRBV7-2,.,TRBJ2-3,16,TRBD2,CASSFSGGASTDTQYF,TGTGCCAGCAGCTTCAGCGGGGGGGCCTCCACAGATACGCAGTATTTT
TRBV10-3,.,TRBJ2-5,17,TRBD2,CATIAGLAGVGQETQYF,TGTGCCACTATTGCGGGACTAGCGGGAGTAGGACAAGAGACCCAGTACTTC
TRBV5-8,many,TRBJ2-6,15,.,CASSPPWGGANVLTF,TGTGCCAGCAGCCCCCCGTGGGGTGGGGCCAACGTCCTGACTTTC
TRBV19,.,TRBJ1-2,11,.,CASIGDEGYTF,TGTGCCAGTATAGGGGATGAAGGCTACACCTTC
TRBV3-1,.,TRBJ2-6,16,.,CASSQDPGPGANVLTF,TGTGCCAGCAGCCAAGATCCAGGGCCTGGGGCCAACGTCCTGACTTTC
TRBV7-2,many,TRBJ2-3,13,.,CASSLEMYQGQYF,TGTGCCAGCAGCTTAGAGATGTATCAGGGGCAGTATTTT
TRBV20-1,many,TRBJ2-3,14,TRBD2,CSAPTSGNTDTQYF,TGCAGTGCCCCGACTAGCGGAAACACAGATACGCAGTATTTT
TRBV20-1,many,TRBJ2-7,14,.,CSASPPPSSYEQYF,TGCAGTGCTAGTCCACCTCCTAGCTCCTACGAGCAGTACTTC
TRBV6-5,few,TRBJ2-5,15,TRBD1,CASIYRGLRWETQYF,TGTGCCAGCATTTACAGGGGGCTACGGTGGGAGACCCAGTACTTC
TRBV7-6,few,TRBJ2-1,14,TRBD1,CASSLDRGGGEQFF,TGTGCCAGCAGCCTGGACAGGGGTGGCGGTGAGCAGTTCTTC
TRBV2,many,TRBJ2-1,17,.,CASSVRQPRSSYNEQFF,TGTGCCAGCAGTGTGAGACAACCGAGGAGCTCCTACAATGAGCAGTTCTTC
TRBV7-3,few,TRBJ2-2,15,.,CASSLNSLVTGELFF,TGTGCCAGCAGCTTAAATTCGTTGGTCACCGGGGAGCTGTTTTTT
TRBV5-1,many,TRBJ2-7,15,TRBD2,CASSLGTSGPYEQYF,TGCGCCAGCAGCTTAGGGACTAGCGGACCCTACGAGCAGTACTTC
TRBV7-6,once,TRBJ2-7,16,TRBD2,CASSLARLAGSHEQYF,TGTGCCAGCAGCTTAGCGCGTCTAGCGGGATCCCACGAGCAGTACTTC
TRBV5-1,.,TRBJ1-6,18,.,CASSLAGIRSSYNSPLHF,TGCGCCAGCAGCTTGGCGGGGATTCGGAGCTCCTATAATTCACCCCTCCACTTT
TRBV2,.,TRBJ2-7,15,TRBD2,CASSEGLAGGHEQYF,TGTGCCAGCAGTGAAGGGCTAGCGGGGGGCCACGAGCAGTACTTC
TRBV30,few,TRBJ2-1,15,TRBD2,CAWEPGLAIYNEQFF,TGTGCCTGGGAACCGGGACTAGCGATTTACAATGAGCAGTTCTTC
TRBV6-1,many,TRBJ2-7,15,.,CASSPDHLGTYEQYF,TGTGCCAGCAGTCCCGACCATCTTGGAACCTACGAGCAGTACTTC
TRBV30,.,TRBJ2-5,13,TRBD1,CAWGGTGGETQYF,TGTGCCTGGGGCGGGACAGGAGGGGAGACCCAGTACTTC
TRBV9,few,TRBJ1-2,14,.,CASSGVTGNYGYTF,TGTGCCAGCAGCGGCGTCACCGGGAACTATGGCTACACCTTC
TRBV12-3/TRBV12-4,.,TRBJ1-2,15,.,CASSPYLQGRYGYTF,TGTGCCAGCAGTCCCTATCTACAGGGCCGCTATGGCTACACCTTC
TRBV4-3,.,TRBJ2-6,17,.,CASSVTGISSGANVLTF,TGCGCCAGCAGCGTCACAGGGATTTCCTCTGGGGCCAACGTCCTGACTTTC
TRBV3-1,few,TRBJ1-4,13,.,CASSQSRTGKLFF,TGTGCCAGCAGCCAATCCCGGACGGGAAAACTGTTTTTT
TRBV9,few,TRBJ2-1,14,.,CASSVGLATNEQFF,TGTGCCAGCAGCGTTGGACTGGCAACCAATGAGCAGTTCTTC
TRBV27,many,TRBJ1-5,13,.,CAAGPSLNQPQHF,TGTGCCGCCGGACCATCCCTAAATCAGCCCCAGCATTTT
TRBV11-1,many,TRBJ1-1,14,TRBD1,CASSSRQGASEAFF,TGTGCCAGCAGCTCGAGACAGGGGGCTTCAGAAGCTTTCTTT
TRBV24-1,many,TRBJ2-1,14,TRBD2,CATSAGLPYNEQFF,TGTGCCACCAGTGCGGGACTACCCTACAATGAGCAGTTCTTC
TRBV7-9,many,TRBJ1-1,15,TRBD1,CASSLAGQGATEAFF,TGTGCCAGCAGCTTAGCGGGACAGGGCGCAACTGAAGCTTTCTTT
TRBV14,.,TRBJ1-2,17,.,CASSQDRRGRFNYGYTF,TGTGCCAGCAGCCAAGATAGGAGGGGGAGATTTAACTATGGCTACACCTTC
TRBV27,few,TRBJ2-1,14,.,CASSAAGSYNEQFF,TGTGCCAGCAGTGCAGCGGGCTCCTACAATGAGCAGTTCTTC
TRBV5-1,few,TRBJ1-2,14,.,CASSEIQGMEGYTF,TGCGCCAGCAGCGAAATACAGGGAATGGAAGGCTACACCTTC
TRBV30,few,TRBJ1-1,13,.,CAWSQGWGTEAFF,TGTGCCTGGAGTCAGGGATGGGGAACTGAAGCTTTCTTT
TRBV28,many,TRBJ2-7,13,TRBD1,CASSLGQHYEQYF,TGTGCCAGCAGCTTGGGACAGCACTACGAGCAGTACTTC
TRBV6-1,.,TRBJ2-7,14,TRBD2,CASSRELAGDEQYF,TGTGCCAGCAGTAGGGAGCTAGCGGGAGACGAGCAGTACTTC
TRBV12-3/TRBV12-4,many,TRBJ2-2,15,.,CASTPQGGNTGELFF,TGTGCCAGCACCCCCCAGGGGGGAAACACCGGGGAGCTGTTTTTT
TRBV11-2,few,TRBJ1-4,17,.,CASSLLGRGRGNEKLFF,TGTGCCAGCAGCTTATTGGGGCGGGGACGGGGTAATGAAAAACTGTTTTTT
TRBV10-3,.,TRBJ2-3,17,TRBD2,CAIRATSGRALTDTQYF,TGTGCCATCAGGGCCACTAGCGGGAGGGCCTTGACAGATACGCAGTATTTT
TRBV4-1,.,TRBJ2-7,15,.,CASSRERDFSYEQYF,TGCGCCAGCAGCCGAGAACGGGACTTTTCCTACGAGCAGTACTTC
TRBV6-2/TRBV6-3,many,TRBJ2-1,14,TRBD1,CASRRQGPYNEQFF,TGTGCCAGCAGACGACAGGGCCCCTACAATGAGCAGTTCTTC
TRBV4-1,many,TRBJ1-1,14,TRBD1,CASSQGGQHTEAFF,TGCGCCAGCAGCCAAGGGGGACAGCACACTGAAGCTTTCTTT
TRBV19,few,TRBJ1-6,13,TRBD1,CATLDRVGSPLHF,TGTGCCACCCTTGACAGGGTGGGTTCACCCCTCCACTTT
TRBV28,.,TRBJ1-5,17,.,CASSLRTRGHPDQPQHF,TGTGCCAGCAGTTTAAGGACTAGGGGACACCCCGATCAGCCCCAGCATTTT
TRBV7-8,many,TRBJ2-2,15,TRBD1,CASSSRQGATGELFF,TGTGCCAGCAGCTCTAGACAGGGGGCGACCGGGGAGCTGTTTTTT
TRBV15,.,TRBJ2-7,15,.,CATSRVTPGAYEQYF,TGTGCCACCAGCAGAGTGACGCCGGGGGCCTACGAGCAGTACTTC
TRBV6-2/TRBV6-3,few,TRBJ2-5,15,TRBD2,CASSTGTSGRETQYF,TGTGCCAGCAGTACCGGGACTAGCGGGAGAGAGACCCAGTACTTC
TRBV29-1,few,TRBJ2-3,12,TRBD1,CSGHRGTDTQYF,TGCAGCGGTCACAGGGGAACAGATACGCAGTATTTT
TRBV5-8,many,TRBJ2-3,14,.,CASSINTNTDTQYF,TGTGCCAGCAGCATCAACACGAACACAGATACGCAGTATTTT
TRBV6-2/TRBV6-3,few,TRBJ2-2,17,.,CASSYVKRELNTGELFF,TGTGCCAGCAGTTACGTAAAGAGAGAGCTGAACACCGGGGAGCTGTTTTTT
TRBV20-1,.,TRBJ1-4,13,.,CSAKDRTNEKLFF,TGCAGTGCAAAAGACAGGACAAATGAAAAACTGTTTTTT
TRBV24-1,many,TRBJ2-2,15,TRBD1,CATSDPGQHTGELFF,TGTGCCACCAGTGACCCGGGACAGCACACCGGGGAGCTGTTTTTT
TRBV2,.,TRBJ2-3,15,TRBD1,CASSPGTGQWDTQYF,TGTGCCAGCAGTCCTGGGACAGGGCAATGGGATACGCAGTATTTT
TRBV3-1,many,TRBJ2-2,15,.,CASSQARVPREELFF,TGTGCCAGCAGCCAAGCTAGGGTCCCTAGGGAGGAGCTGTTTTTT
TRBV29-1,.,TRBJ2-7,16,TRBD2,CSVEEDLAGASYEQYF,TGCAGCGTTGAAGAGGATCTAGCGGGAGCTTCCTACGAGCAGTACTTC
TRBV5-1,.,TRBJ1-1,14,TRBD1,CASSQDRGQTEAFF,TGCGCCAGCAGCCAGGACAGGGGGCAAACTGAAGCTTTCTTT
TRBV7-2,few,TRBJ1-1,12,TRBD1,CASSFGQGPAFF,TGTGCCAGCAGCTTCGGACAGGGACCAGCTTTCTTT
TRBV20-1,few,TRBJ1-2,13,.,CSALTDSDYGYTF,TGCAGTGCTCTTACTGACAGTGACTATGGCTACACCTTC
TRBV6-1,.,TRBJ2-7,18,TRBD2,CASTSVRGGLAGVGEQYF,TGTGCCAGCACTTCGGTCAGGGGAGGACTAGCGGGAGTTGGCGAGCAGTACTTC